This is a list of T cell receptor beta chains from one sample in a study of T-cell reconstitution after alpha-beta-depleted transplantation in children. TCRdb itself ran the PCR reads through MiXCR, one entry per CDR3 protein. The table lists about 240,000 distinct CDR3 sequences, around 12% of them singletons. Sequencing used PBMCs from the stem cell graft donor, obtained from the stem cell graft. These receptors originate from a human donor who donated a stem cell graft to a child with acute lymphoblastic leukemia. Each CDR3 is given with its conserved first and last residue. A D gene is named only where the DNA matches it firmly. Only part of the rows carry a size: once, few, many, or a class if the clone is expanded.

>-|few|TRBV19|TRBJ2-3
TGTGCCAGTAGTATTGTGGGCACCGCGCAGTATTTT
CASSIVGTAQYF
>TRBD1|many|TRBV5-1|TRBJ2-2
TGCGCCAGCAGCTGGGACAGGGCCTGGGACGGGGAGCTGTTTTTT
CASSWDRAWDGELFF
>TRBD2|many|TRBV20-1|TRBJ2-1
TGCAGTGCTAGAGATCGCCTGACTAGCGGGAGGACCTCTTGGAATGAGCAGTTCTTC
CSARDRLTSGRTSWNEQFF
>TRBD1|many|TRBV6-5|TRBJ2-2
TGTGCCAGCAGTCCGGGACAGGGGTACACCGGGGAGCTGTTTTTT
CASSPGQGYTGELFF
>TRBD1|many|TRBV11-2|TRBJ1-1
TGTGCCAGCAGCTTAGTCCCAGGGGGCACTGAAGCTTTCTTT
CASSLVPGGTEAFF
>TRBD1|many|TRBV6-1|TRBJ1-1
TGTGCCAGCAGTGGTAGACAGGGGGCGAACACTGAAGCTTTCTTT
CASSGRQGANTEAFF
>TRBD2|many|TRBV11-2|TRBJ2-1
TGTGCCAGCAGCTCCAGGCCGGGAGGGCCCTACAATGAGCAGTTCTTC
CASSSRPGGPYNEQFF
>-|many|TRBV5-6|TRBJ2-1
TGTGCCAGCAGCTTGTGGCCAGTCGTCTTGTACAATGAGCAGTTCTTC
CASSLWPVVLYNEQFF
>-|many|TRBV12-3/TRBV12-4|TRBJ2-7
TGTGCCAGCACCCGAGGGGGCGGGAGCAACGAGCAGTACTTC
CASTRGGGSNEQYF
>-|many|TRBV28|TRBJ2-7
TGTGCCAGCTCCGCGGCCCAAATCGAGCAGTACTTC
CASSAAQIEQYF
>-|many|TRBV7-9|TRBJ1-4
TGTGCCAGCAGCACAGGGATTCCTCCTTCTAATGAAAAACTGTTTTTT
CASSTGIPPSNEKLFF
>TRBD2|many|TRBV4-2|TRBJ2-2
TGTGCCAGCAGCCCTGATAGCGGGGGGCAGGGCACCGGGGAGCTGTTTTTT
CASSPDSGGQGTGELFF
>-|many|TRBV10-3|TRBJ1-3
TGTGCCATCAGAGTGAGCTCTGGAAACACCATATATTTT
CAIRVSSGNTIYF
>TRBD1|many|TRBV28|TRBJ2-2
TGTGCCAGCAGTTTATTTAGGGACAGTTACACCGGGGAGCTGTTTTTT
CASSLFRDSYTGELFF
>-|many|TRBV20-1|TRBJ2-1
TGCAGTGCTAGAGAATATAGGGGCAACTCCTACAATGAGCAGTTCTTC
CSAREYRGNSYNEQFF
>TRBD1|-|TRBV4-2|TRBJ1-2
TGTGCCATCAGCCCTGGACAGGGCTATGGCTACACCTTC
CAISPGQGYGYTF
>TRBD1|-|TRBV3-1|TRBJ1-1
TGTGCCAGCAGCCAAGGACCAGGACAGGGAGGATCTGAAGCTTTCTTT
CASSQGPGQGGSEAFF
>-|many|TRBV9|TRBJ1-1
TGTGCCAGCAGCTCTAGGGACACTGAAGCTTTCTTT
CASSSRDTEAFF
>TRBD1|-|TRBV12-3/TRBV12-4|TRBJ2-3
TGTGCCAGCAGTTTCGGGACAGGGGTTGGAGATACGCAGTATTTT
CASSFGTGVGDTQYF
>-|many|TRBV27|TRBJ2-7
TGTGCCAGCAGTTTGGGGGCCTTCTCCTACGAGCAGTACTTC
CASSLGAFSYEQYF
>TRBD2|many|TRBV5-5|TRBJ2-7
TGTGCCAGCAGCTCAACTAGCGCTACAACCTACGAGCAGTACTTC
CASSSTSATTYEQYF
>-|many|TRBV9|TRBJ2-7
TGTGCCAGCAGCCCCTGGGCCACTCCTCACTACGAGCAGTACTTC
CASSPWATPHYEQYF
>-|many|TRBV9|TRBJ1-6
TGTGCCAGCAGCACCGACGGAGCTTCACCCCTCCACTTT
CASSTDGASPLHF
>-|few|TRBV6-5|TRBJ1-1
TGTGCCAGCAGTTACTCGAGTTTCTGGGGTGAGGTGAACACTGAAGCTTTCTTT
CASSYSSFWGEVNTEAFF
>-|-|TRBV12-3/TRBV12-4|TRBJ2-3
TGTGCCAGCAGGGTCCTTACAGGTCCCACAGATACGCAGTATTTT
CASRVLTGPTDTQYF
>-|-|TRBV5-7|TRBJ1-3
TGTGCCAGCAGCTTGGTTGTCTCTGGAAACACCATATATTTT
CASSLVVSGNTIYF
>-|many|TRBV29-1|TRBJ2-3
TGCAGCGTTGAAAGGGGGTCGGCACCAGATACGCAGTATTTT
CSVERGSAPDTQYF
>-|-|TRBV7-9|TRBJ1-5
TGTGCCAGCAGACAGGACAATCAGCCCCAGCATTTT
CASRQDNQPQHF
>-|-|TRBV20-1|TRBJ2-7
TGCAGTGCCTGGGGGTCCTCTTCCTACGAGCAGTACTTC
CSAWGSSSYEQYF
>-|many|TRBV28|TRBJ2-7
TGTGCCAGCCGAAACTACTACGAGCAGTACTTC
CASRNYYEQYF
>-|many|TRBV7-2|TRBJ2-2
TGTGCCAGCAGCTTGTATCGAGCTGCCACCGGGGAGCTGTTTTTT
CASSLYRAATGELFF
>-|-|TRBV4-2|TRBJ2-1
TGTGCCAGCAGCCTAAAAACCGGGAGCTCCAATGAGCAGTTCTTC
CASSLKTGSSNEQFF
>-|few|TRBV12-3/TRBV12-4|TRBJ1-5
TGTGCCAGCAGTTCATCCAGGGTGAGTCAGCCCCAGCATTTT
CASSSSRVSQPQHF
>-|many|TRBV25-1|TRBJ1-1
TGTGCCAGCAGTGTCAGCGAGGCTGTATCCAACACTGAAGCTTTCTTT
CASSVSEAVSNTEAFF
>-|many|TRBV7-9|TRBJ2-7
TGTGCCAGCAGCTTGGGGGGTGGGGGCATTATGACCTACGAGCAGTACTTC
CASSLGGGGIMTYEQYF
>TRBD1|-|TRBV12-3/TRBV12-4|TRBJ1-2
TGTGCCAGCAGTCCGGACAGGGGGCAAGCGGACTATGGCTACACCTTC
CASSPDRGQADYGYTF
>TRBD1|many|TRBV20-1|TRBJ2-1
TGCAGTGCTAGGGGACAGAACCACTCCTACAATGAGCAGTTCTTC
CSARGQNHSYNEQFF
>TRBD1|many|TRBV5-5|TRBJ1-2
TGTGCCAGCAGCCCTGGACAGGGCTATGGCTACACCTTC
CASSPGQGYGYTF
>-|-|TRBV20-1|TRBJ2-7
TGCAGTGCTCTAAGGTCGGGACCGCTATACGAGCAGTACTTC
CSALRSGPLYEQYF
>-|-|TRBV11-2|TRBJ1-6
TGTGCCAGCGCAACTCTTGGGCAGGGGAGGTCACCCCTCCACTTT
CASATLGQGRSPLHF
>TRBD1|few|TRBV28|TRBJ2-3
TGTGCCAGCAGCACCCCGGGACAGGGGGACGCAGATACGCAGTATTTT
CASSTPGQGDADTQYF
>TRBD2|-|TRBV9|TRBJ2-1
TGTGCCAGCAGCGAACTAGCGGGGAGCTCCCACAATGAGCAGTTCTTC
CASSELAGSSHNEQFF
>-|many|TRBV20-1|TRBJ2-5
TGCAGTGCTAGAGATTGGCAGGGAGATAGGGAGACCCAGTACTTC
CSARDWQGDRETQYF
>TRBD2|many|TRBV20-1|TRBJ2-1
TGCAGTGCCCCCCCCGCGGGAGGGCCCCAGTCCTACAATGAGCAGTTCTTC
CSAPPAGGPQSYNEQFF
>TRBD2|many|TRBV7-2|TRBJ2-7
TGTGCCAGCAGCCTGACTAGCGGGGGGTCTCCCTACGAGCAGTACTTC
CASSLTSGGSPYEQYF
>-|many|TRBV12-3/TRBV12-4|TRBJ2-6
TGTGCCAGCAGTTTGTTCAGTAGCTCTGGGGCCAACGTCCTGACTTTC
CASSLFSSSGANVLTF
>-|few|TRBV20-1|TRBJ1-5
TGCAGTGCCACGACGGTCACAGGCGCCGTCGGTCAGCCCCAGCATTTT
CSATTVTGAVGQPQHF
>TRBD1|many|TRBV7-9|TRBJ1-5
TGTGCCAGCAGCAACCGGACAGGGGGTCAGCCCCAGCATTTT
CASSNRTGGQPQHF
>TRBD1|many|TRBV12-3/TRBV12-4|TRBJ2-5
TGTGCCAGCAGTTTAAACAGGGGTTATGAGACCCAGTACTTC
CASSLNRGYETQYF
>-|few|TRBV4-2|TRBJ1-1
TGTGCCAGCAGCCAAGCACCGGGGCCGAACACTGAAGCTTTCTTT
CASSQAPGPNTEAFF
>-|few|TRBV10-3|TRBJ2-2
TGTGCCATCTTGGACTCTCCGAACACCGGGGAGCTGTTTTTT
CAILDSPNTGELFF
>TRBD1|-|TRBV7-9|TRBJ2-6
TGTGCCAGCAGCCTTCCGTTAGGACAGGGAAGTTCTTTTTCTGGGGCCAACGTCCTGACTTTC
CASSLPLGQGSSFSGANVLTF
>-|many|TRBV20-1|TRBJ2-1
TGCAGTGCTCAGAAGACCCTTTACCACAATGAGCAGTTCTTC
CSAQKTLYHNEQFF
>-|-|TRBV18|TRBJ2-7
TGTGCCAGCTCAACCCGGGACACGTTCTACGAGCAGTACTTC
CASSTRDTFYEQYF
>TRBD1|once|TRBV10-3|TRBJ1-2
TGTGCCATCAGTCAAGGACAGGCGAAGGGCTACACCTTC
CAISQGQAKGYTF
>TRBD1|few|TRBV29-1|TRBJ2-4
TGCAGCGTTGTTTCTAGGGTTCTCCTTCGACAGGGTCACAAAAACATTCAGTACTTC
CSVVSRVLLRQGHKNIQYF
>-|many|TRBV9|TRBJ1-5
TGTGCCAGCAGCCCTACCGCAGGGGAGTCTCAGCCCCAGCATTTT
CASSPTAGESQPQHF
>TRBD1|many|TRBV10-3|TRBJ2-5
TGTGCCATCAGGGGAAGGACAGGGGGCCGCCAAGAGACCCAGTACTTC
CAIRGRTGGRQETQYF
>-|many|TRBV28|TRBJ2-1
TGTGCCAGCACCGACGAGACACAGGGAATGCATGAGCAGTTCTTC
CASTDETQGMHEQFF